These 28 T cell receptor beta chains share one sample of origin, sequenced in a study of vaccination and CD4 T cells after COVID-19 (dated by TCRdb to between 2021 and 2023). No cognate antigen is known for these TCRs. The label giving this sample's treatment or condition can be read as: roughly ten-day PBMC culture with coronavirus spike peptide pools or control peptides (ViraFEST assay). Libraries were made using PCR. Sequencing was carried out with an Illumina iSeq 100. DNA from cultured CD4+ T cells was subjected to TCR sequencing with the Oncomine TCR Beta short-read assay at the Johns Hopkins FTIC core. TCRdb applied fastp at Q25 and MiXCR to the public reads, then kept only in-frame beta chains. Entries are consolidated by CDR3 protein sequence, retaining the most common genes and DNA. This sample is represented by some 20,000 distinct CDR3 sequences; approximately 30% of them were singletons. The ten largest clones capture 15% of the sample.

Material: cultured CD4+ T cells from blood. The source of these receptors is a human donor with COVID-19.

CDR3 nucleotide sequence: TGTGCCTGGAGTGCGGTAGCGAACAATGAGCAGTTCTTC. It translates to CAWSAVANNEQFF. The chain has TRBV30 and TRBJ2-1; possible D gene TRBD2, 5 bases. CDR1 is GTSNPN, CDR2 SVGIG, per germline (reference sequence). The V gene lost 1 base and the J gene lost 5 bases, with 9 bases spanning the gap. This CDR3 has 13 amino acids.

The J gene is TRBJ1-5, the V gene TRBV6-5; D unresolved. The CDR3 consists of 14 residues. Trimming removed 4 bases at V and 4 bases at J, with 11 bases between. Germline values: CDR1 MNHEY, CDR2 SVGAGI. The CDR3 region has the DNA TGTGCCAGCAGTTCCCCGACTGAGAATCAGCCCCAGCATTTT. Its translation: CASSSPTENQPQHF.

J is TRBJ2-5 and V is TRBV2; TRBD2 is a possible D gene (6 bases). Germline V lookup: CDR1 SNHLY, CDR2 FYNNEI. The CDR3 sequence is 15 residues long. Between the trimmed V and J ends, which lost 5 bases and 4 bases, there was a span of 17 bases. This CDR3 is CASSMIGTLRETQYF. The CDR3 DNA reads TGTGCCAGCAGTATGATAGGGACTTTACGAGAGACCCAGTACTTC.

This CDR3 reads CASNRGQGYGYTF. The DNA for the CDR3 is TGTGCCAGCAACCGGGGACAGGGCTATGGCTACACCTTC. The chain is built from TRBV6-4 and TRBJ1-2; 9 bases match TRBD1. Germline V gives CDR1 MRHNA, CDR2 SNTAGT. The V segment lost 7 bases and the J segment 4 bases; nucleotides outside the gene matches: 4. This CDR3 has 13 residues.

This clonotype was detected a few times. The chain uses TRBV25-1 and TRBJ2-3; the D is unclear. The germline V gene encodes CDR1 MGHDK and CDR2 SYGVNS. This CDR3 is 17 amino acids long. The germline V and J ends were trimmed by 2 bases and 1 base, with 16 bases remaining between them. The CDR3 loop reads CASSEPRTAVGTDTQYF. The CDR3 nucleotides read TGTGCCAGCAGTGAACCGCGGACGGCGGTGGGCACAGATACGCAGTATTTT.

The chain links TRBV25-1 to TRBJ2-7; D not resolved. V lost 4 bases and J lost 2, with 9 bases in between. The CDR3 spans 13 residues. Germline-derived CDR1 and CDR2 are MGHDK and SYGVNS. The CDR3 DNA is TGTGCCAGCAGTGTCGGACCGGCCTACGAGCAGTACTTC. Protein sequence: CASSVGPAYEQYF.

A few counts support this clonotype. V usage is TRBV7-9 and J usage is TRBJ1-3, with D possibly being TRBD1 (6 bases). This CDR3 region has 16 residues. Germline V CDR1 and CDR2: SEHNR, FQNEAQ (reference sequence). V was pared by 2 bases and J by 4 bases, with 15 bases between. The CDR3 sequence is CASSLSGARTGNTIYF. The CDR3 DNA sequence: TGTGCCAGCAGCTTATCAGGGGCTCGAACCGGAAACACCATATATTTT.

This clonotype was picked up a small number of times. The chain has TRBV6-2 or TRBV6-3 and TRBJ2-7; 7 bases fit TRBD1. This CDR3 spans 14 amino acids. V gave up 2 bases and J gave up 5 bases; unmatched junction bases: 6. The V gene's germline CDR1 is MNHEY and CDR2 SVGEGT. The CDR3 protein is CASSYTDRVNEQYF. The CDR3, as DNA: TGTGCCAGCAGTTACACCGACAGGGTAAACGAGCAGTACTTC.

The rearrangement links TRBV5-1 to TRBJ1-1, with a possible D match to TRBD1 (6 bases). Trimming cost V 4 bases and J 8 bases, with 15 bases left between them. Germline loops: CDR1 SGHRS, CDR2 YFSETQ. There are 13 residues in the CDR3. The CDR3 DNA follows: TGCGCCAGCAGCACTCCCGGACAGCGAGAAGCTTTCTTT. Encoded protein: CASSTPGQREAFF. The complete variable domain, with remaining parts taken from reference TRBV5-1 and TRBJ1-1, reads KAGVTQTPRYLIKTRGQQVTLSCSPISGHRSVSWYQQTPGQGLQFLFEYFSETQRNKGNFPGRFSGRQFSNSRSEMNVSTLELGDSALYLCASSTPGQREAFFGQGTRLTVV.

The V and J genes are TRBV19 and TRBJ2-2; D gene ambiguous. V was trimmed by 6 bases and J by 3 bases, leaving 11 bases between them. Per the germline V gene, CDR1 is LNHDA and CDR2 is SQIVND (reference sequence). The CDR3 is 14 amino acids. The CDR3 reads CASRVERYTGELFF. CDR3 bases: TGTGCCAGTAGGGTGGAGAGGTACACCGGGGAGCTGTTTTTT.

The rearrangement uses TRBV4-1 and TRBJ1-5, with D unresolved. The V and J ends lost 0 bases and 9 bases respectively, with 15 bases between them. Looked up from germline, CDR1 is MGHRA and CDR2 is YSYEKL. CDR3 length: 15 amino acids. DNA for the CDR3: TGCGCCAGCAGCCAAGAGGGCCAGGTGGTTTGGCCCCAGCATTTT. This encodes CASSQEGQVVWPQHF.

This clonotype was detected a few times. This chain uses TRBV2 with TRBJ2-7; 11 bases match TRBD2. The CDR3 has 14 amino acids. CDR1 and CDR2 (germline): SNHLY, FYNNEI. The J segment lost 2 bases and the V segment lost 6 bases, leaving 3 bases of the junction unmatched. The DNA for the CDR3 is TGTGCCAGCAGGACTAGCGGGGCGACCTACGAGCAGTACTTC. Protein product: CASRTSGATYEQYF. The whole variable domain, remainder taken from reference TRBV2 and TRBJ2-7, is EPEVTQTPSHQVTQMGQEVILRCVPISNHLYFYWYRQILGQKVEFLVSFYNNEISEKSEIFDDQFSVERPDGSNFTLKIRSTKLEDSAMYFCASRTSGATYEQYFGPGTRLTVT.

The CDR3 sequence: CSARDPWTGGGGAFF. The CDR3 DNA sequence: TGCAGTGCTAGAGATCCCTGGACAGGGGGTGGTGGGGCTTTCTTT. The chain is built from TRBV20-1 and TRBJ1-1; 10 bases align to TRBD1. The germline CDR1 and CDR2 sequences are DFQATT and SNEGSKA (reference sequence). The CDR3 sequence is 15 residues long. The V gene end was trimmed by 0 bases and the J gene end by 11 bases; junction bases not matched to a gene: 12.

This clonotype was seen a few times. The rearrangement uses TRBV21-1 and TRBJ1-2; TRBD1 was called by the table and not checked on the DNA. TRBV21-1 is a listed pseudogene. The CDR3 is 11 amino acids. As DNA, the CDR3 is TGTGCCAGCAGGGGACAAAATGGCTACACCTTC. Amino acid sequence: CASRGQNGYTF.

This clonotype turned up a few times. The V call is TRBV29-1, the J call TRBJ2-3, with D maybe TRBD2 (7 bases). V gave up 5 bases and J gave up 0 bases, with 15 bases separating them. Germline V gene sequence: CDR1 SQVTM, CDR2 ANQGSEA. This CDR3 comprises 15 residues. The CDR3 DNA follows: TGCAGCGTTTCCCTGGCGGGGGCAAGCACAGATACGCAGTATTTT. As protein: CSVSLAGASTDTQYF.

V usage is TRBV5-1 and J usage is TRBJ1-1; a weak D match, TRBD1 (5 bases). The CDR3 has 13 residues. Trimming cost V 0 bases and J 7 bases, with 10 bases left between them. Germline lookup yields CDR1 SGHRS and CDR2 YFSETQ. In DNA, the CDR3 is TGCGCCAGCAGCTTGGCGGGGCAAAATGAAGCTTTCTTT. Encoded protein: CASSLAGQNEAFF.

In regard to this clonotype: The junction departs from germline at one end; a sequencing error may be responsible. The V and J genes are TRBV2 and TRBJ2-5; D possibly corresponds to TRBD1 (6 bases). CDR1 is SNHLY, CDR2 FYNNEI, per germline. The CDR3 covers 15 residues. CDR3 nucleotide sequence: TGTGCCAGCAGCGAAGGGGGAATAGCTTATGAGACCCAGTACTTC. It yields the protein CASSEGGIAYETQYF.

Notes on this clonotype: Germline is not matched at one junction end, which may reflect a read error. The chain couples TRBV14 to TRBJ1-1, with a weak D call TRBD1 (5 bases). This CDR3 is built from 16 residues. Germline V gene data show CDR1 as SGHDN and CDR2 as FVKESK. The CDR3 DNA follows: TGTGCCAGCACCCAAATCGGGGGATCCTTGAACACTGAAGCTTTCTTT. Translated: CASTQIGGSLNTEAFF.

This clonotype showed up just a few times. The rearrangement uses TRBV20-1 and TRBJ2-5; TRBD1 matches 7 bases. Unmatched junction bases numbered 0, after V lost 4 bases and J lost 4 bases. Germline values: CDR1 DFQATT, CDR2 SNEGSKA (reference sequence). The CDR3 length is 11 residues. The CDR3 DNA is TGCAGTGCTAACAGGGGAGAGACCCAGTACTTC. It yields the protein CSANRGETQYF.

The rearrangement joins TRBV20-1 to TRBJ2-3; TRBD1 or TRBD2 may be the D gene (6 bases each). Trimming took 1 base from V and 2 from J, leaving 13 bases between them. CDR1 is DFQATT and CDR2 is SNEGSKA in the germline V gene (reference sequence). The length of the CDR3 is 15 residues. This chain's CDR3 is CSARGGGGTTDTQYF. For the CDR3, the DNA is TGCAGTGCTAGAGGCGGAGGGGGGACCACAGATACGCAGTATTTT.

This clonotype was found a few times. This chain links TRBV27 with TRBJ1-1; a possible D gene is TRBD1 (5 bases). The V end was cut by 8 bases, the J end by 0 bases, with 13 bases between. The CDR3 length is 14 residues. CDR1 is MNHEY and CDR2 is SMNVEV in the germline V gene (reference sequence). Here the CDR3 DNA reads TGTGCCAGCTTCCCGGGACCAATGAACACTGAAGCTTTCTTT. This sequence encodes CASFPGPMNTEAFF.

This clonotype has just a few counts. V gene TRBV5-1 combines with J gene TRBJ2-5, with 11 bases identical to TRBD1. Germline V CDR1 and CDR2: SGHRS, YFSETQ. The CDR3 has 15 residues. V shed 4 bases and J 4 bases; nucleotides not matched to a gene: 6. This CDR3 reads CASSPWTGGRETQYF. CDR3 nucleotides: TGCGCCAGCAGCCCCTGGACAGGGGGCCGAGAGACCCAGTACTTC.

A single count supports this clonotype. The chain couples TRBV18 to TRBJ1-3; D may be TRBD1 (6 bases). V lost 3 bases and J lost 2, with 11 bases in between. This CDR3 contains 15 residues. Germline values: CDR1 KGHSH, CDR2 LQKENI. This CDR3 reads CASSPGGGPGNTIYF. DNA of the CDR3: TGTGCCAGCTCACCCGGCGGGGGCCCTGGAAACACCATATATTTT.

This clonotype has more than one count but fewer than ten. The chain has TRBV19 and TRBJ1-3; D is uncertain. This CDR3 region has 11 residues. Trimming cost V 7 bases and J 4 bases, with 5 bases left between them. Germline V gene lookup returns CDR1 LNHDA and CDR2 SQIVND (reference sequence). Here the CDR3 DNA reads TGTGCCAGTACCTCCGGAAACACCATATATTTT. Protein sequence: CASTSGNTIYF.

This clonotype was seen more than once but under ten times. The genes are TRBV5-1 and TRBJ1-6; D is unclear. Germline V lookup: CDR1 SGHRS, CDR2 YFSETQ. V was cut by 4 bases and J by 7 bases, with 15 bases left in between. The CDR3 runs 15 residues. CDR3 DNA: TGCGCCAGCAGCCTAACCCAAAATTGGAATTCACCCCTCCACTTT. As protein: CASSLTQNWNSPLHF.

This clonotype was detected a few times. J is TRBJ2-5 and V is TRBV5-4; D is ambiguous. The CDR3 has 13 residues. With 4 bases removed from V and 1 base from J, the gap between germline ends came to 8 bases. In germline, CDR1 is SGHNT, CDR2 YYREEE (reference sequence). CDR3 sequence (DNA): TGTGCCAGCAGCAGGCCGAGCCAAGAGACCCAGTACTTC. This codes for CASSRPSQETQYF.

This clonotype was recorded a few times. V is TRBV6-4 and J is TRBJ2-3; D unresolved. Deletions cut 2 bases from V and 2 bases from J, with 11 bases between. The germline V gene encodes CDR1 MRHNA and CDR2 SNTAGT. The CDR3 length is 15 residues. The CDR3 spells CASSDLGGPTDTQYF. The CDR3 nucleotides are TGTGCCAGCAGTGACCTGGGCGGCCCCACAGATACGCAGTATTTT.

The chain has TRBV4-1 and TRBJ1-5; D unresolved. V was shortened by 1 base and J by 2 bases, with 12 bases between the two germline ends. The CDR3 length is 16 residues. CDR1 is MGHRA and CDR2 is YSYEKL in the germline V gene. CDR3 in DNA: TGCGCCAGCAGCCAAGTCGGGAGTTTTGGCAATCAGCCCCAGCATTTT. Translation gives CASSQVGSFGNQPQHF.